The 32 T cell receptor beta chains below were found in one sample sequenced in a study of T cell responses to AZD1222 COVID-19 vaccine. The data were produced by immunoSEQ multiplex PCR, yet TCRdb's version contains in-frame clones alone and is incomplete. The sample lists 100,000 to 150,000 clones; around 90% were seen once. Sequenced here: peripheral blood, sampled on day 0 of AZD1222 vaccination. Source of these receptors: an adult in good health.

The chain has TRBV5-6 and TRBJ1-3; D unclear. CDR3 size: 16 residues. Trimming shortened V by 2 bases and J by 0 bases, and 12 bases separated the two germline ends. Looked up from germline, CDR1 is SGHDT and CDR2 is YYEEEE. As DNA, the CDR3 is TGTGCCAGCAGCTTCGACAACCCTACCTCTGGAAACACCATATATTTT. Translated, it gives CASSFDNPTSGNTIYF.

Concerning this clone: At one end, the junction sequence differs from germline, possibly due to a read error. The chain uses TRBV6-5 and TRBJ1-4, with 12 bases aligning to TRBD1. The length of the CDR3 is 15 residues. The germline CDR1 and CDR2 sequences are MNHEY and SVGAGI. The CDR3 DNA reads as TGCGCGACCGGGACAGGGGGCGGTGAAGGGGAAAAACTGTTTTTT. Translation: CATGTGGGEGEKLFF.

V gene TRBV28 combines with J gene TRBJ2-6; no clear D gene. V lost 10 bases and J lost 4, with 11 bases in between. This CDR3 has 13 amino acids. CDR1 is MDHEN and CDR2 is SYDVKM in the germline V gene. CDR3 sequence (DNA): TGTGCCACCACCGAACCCGGGGCCAACGTCCTGACTTTC. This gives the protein CATTEPGANVLTF.

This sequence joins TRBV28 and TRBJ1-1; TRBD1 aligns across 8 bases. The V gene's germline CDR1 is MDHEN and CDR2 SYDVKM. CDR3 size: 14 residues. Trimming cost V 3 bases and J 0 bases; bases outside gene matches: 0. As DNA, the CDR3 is TGTGCCAGCAGTTTGGACAGGGTGAACACTGAAGCTTTCTTT. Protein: CASSLDRVNTEAFF. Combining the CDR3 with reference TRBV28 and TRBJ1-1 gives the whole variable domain DVKVTQSSRYLVKRTGEKVFLECVQDMDHENMFWYRQDPGLGLRLIYFSYDVKMKEKGDIPEGYSVSREKKERFSLILESASTNQTSMYLCASSLDRVNTEAFFGQGTRLTVV.

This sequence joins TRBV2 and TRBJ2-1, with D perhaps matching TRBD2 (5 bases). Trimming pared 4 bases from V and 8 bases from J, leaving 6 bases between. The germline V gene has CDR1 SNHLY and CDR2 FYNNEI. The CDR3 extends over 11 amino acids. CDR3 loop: CASSGEYEQFF. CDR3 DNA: TGTGCCAGCAGTGGGGAGTATGAGCAGTTCTTC.

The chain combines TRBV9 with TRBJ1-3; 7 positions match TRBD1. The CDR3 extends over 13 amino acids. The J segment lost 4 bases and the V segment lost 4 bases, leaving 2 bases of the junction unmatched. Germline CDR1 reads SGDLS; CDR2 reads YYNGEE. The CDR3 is CASSKDRGNTIYF. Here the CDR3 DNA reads TGTGCCAGCAGCAAGGACAGGGGAAACACCATATATTTT. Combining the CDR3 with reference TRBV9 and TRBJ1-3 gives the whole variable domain DSGVTQTPKHLITATGQRVTLRCSPRSGDLSVYWYQQSLDQGLQFLIQYYNGEERAKGNILERFSAQQFPDLHSELNLSSLELGDSALYFCASSKDRGNTIYFGEGSWLTVV.

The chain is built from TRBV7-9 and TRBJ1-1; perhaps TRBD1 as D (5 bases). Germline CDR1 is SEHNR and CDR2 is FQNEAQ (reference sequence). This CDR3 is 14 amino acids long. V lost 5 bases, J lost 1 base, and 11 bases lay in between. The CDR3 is CASSLGRGNTEAFF. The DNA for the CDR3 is TGTGCCAGCAGCCTGGGGAGGGGGAACACTGAAGCTTTCTTT.

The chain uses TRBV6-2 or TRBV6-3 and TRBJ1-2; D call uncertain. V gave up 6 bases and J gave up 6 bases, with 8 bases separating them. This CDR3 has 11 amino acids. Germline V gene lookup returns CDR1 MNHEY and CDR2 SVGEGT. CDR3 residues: CASSPSDGYTF. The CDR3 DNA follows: TGTGCCAGCAGCCCAAGTGATGGCTACACCTTC.

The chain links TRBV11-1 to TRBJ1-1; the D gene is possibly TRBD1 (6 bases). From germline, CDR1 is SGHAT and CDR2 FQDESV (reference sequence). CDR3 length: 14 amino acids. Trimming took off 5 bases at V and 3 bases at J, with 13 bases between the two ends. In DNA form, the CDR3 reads TGTGCCAGCAGCGCCCGGACAGCCCACACTGAAGCTTTCTTT. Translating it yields CASSARTAHTEAFF.

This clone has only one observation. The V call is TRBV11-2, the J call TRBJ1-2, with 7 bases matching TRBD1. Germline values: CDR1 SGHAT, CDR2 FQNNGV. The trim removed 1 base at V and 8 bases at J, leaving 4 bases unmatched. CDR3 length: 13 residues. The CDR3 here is CASSLGQGEGYTF. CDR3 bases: TGTGCCAGCAGCTTAGGACAGGGTGAGGGCTACACCTTC.

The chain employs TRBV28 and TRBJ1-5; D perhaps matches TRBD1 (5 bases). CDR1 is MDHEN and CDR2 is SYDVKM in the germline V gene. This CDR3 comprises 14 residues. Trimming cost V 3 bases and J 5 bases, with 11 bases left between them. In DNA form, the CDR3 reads TGTGCCAGCAGTTTTATCGGGGGACATCAGCCCCAGCATTTT. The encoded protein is CASSFIGGHQPQHF.

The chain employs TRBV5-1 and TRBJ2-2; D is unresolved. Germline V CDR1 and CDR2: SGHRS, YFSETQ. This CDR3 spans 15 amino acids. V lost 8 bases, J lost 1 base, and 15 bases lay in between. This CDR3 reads CASSPRRVNTGELFF. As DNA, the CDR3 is TGCGCCAGTAGCCCGAGACGGGTGAACACCGGGGAGCTGTTTTTT.

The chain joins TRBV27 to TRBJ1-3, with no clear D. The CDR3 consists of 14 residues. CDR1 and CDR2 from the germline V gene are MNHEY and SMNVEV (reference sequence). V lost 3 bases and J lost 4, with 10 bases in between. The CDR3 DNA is TGTGCCAGCAGTTTTCGGGCGACAGGAAACACCATATATTTT. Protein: CASSFRATGNTIYF.

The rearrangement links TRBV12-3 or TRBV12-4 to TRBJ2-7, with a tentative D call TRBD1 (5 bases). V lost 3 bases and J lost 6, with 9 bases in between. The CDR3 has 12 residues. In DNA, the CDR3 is TGTGCCAGCAGTTTGGCAAGGGGCGAGCAGTACTTC. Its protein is CASSLARGEQYF.

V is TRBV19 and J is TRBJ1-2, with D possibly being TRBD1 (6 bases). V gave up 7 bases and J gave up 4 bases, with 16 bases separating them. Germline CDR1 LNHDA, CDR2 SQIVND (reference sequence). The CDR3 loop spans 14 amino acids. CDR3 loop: CASKPLGGSYGYTF. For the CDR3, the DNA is TGTGCCAGTAAACCATTAGGGGGGAGCTATGGCTACACCTTC.

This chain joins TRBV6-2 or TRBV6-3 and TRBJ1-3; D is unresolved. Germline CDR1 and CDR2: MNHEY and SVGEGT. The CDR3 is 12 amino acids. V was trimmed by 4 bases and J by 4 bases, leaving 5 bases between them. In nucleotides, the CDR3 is TGTGCCAGCAGTTTTGGAGGAAACACCATATATTTT. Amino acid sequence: CASSFGGNTIYF.

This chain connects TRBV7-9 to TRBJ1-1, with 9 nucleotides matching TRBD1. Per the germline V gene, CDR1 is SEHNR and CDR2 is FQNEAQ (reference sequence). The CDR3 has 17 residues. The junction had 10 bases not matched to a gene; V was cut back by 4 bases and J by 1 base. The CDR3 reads CASSSRTQGARNTEAFF. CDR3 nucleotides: TGTGCCAGCAGCTCGCGCACACAGGGGGCGCGGAACACTGAAGCTTTCTTT. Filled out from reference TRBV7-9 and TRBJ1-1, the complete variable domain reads DTGVSQNPRHKITKRGQNVTFRCDPISEHNRLYWYRQTLGQGPEFLTYFQNEAQLEKSRLLSDRFSAERPKGSFSTLEIQRTEQGDSAMYLCASSSRTQGARNTEAFFGQGTRLTVV.

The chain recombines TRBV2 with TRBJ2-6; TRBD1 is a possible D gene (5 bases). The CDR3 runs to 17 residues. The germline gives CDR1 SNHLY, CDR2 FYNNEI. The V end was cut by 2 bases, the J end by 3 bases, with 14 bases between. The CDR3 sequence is CASSEFQGLLGANVLTF. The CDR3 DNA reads TGTGCCAGCAGTGAATTTCAGGGCTTGCTTGGGGCCAACGTCCTGACTTTC.

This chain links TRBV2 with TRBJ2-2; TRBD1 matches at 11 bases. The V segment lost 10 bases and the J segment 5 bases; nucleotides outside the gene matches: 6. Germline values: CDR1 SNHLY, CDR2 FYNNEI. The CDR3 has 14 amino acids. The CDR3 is CAKLRDRGTGELFF. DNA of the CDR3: TGTGCCAAACTCCGGGACAGGGGGACCGGGGAGCTGTTTTTT.

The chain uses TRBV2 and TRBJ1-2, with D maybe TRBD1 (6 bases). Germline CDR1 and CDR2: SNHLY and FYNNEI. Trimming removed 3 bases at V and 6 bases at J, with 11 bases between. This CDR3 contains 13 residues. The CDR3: CASSEGTTHGYTF. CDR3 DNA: TGTGCCAGCAGTGAGGGGACAACCCATGGCTACACCTTC.

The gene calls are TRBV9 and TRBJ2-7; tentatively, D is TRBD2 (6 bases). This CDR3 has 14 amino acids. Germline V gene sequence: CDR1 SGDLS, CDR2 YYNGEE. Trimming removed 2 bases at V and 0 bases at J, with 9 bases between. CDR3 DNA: TGTGCCAGCAGCGTTAGCGGTAACTCCTACGAGCAGTACTTC. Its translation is CASSVSGNSYEQYF.

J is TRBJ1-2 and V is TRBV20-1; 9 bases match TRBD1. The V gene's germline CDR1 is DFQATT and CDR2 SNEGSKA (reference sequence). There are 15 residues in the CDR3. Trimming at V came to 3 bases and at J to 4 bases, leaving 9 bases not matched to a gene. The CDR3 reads CSASPGDRETYGYTF. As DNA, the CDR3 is TGCAGTGCTAGTCCGGGGGACAGGGAGACCTATGGCTACACCTTC.

In DNA form, the CDR3 reads TGTGCCAGCAGACCTGTTGCCCCGTCAGGGCCAACTAATGAAAAACTGTTTTTT. As protein: CASRPVAPSGPTNEKLFF. This rearrangement joins TRBV28 to TRBJ1-4, with D possibly being TRBD1 (5 bases). V was clipped by 6 bases and J by 0 bases, with 20 bases between them. The CDR3 sequence is 18 residues long. Per germline, CDR1 MDHEN and CDR2 SYDVKM. Full variable domain (outside the CDR3, taken from reference TRBV28 and TRBJ1-4): DVKVTQSSRYLVKRTGEKVFLECVQDMDHENMFWYRQDPGLGLRLIYFSYDVKMKEKGDIPEGYSVSREKKERFSLILESASTNQTSMYLCASRPVAPSGPTNEKLFFGSGTQLSVL.

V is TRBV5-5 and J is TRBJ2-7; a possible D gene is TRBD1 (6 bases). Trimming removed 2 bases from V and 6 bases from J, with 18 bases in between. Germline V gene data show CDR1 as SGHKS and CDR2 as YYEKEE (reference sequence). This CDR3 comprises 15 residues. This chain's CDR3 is CASSFRQDLVGEQYF. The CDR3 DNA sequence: TGTGCCAGCAGCTTTAGACAGGACCTGGTGGGCGAGCAGTACTTC.

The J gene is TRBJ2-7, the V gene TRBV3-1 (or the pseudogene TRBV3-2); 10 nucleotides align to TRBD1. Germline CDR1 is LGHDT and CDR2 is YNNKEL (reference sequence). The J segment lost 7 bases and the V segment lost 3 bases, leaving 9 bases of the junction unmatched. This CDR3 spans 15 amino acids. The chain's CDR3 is CASSQKTGGPWEQYF. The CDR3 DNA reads TGTGCCAGCAGCCAGAAGACAGGGGGCCCCTGGGAGCAGTACTTC.

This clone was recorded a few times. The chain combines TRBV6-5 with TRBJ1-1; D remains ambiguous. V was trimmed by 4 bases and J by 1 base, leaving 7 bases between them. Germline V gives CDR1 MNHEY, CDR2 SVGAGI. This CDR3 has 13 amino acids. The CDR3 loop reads CASSLGGNTEAFF. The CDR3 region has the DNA TGTGCCAGCAGTTTAGGCGGGAACACTGAAGCTTTCTTT.

CDR3 amino acids: CAPFWASGRSYNEQFF. DNA of the CDR3: TGTGCCCCCTTTTGGGCCAGCGGAAGGTCCTACAATGAGCAGTTCTTC. V and J are TRBV21-1 and TRBJ2-1; the listed D gene, TRBD2, was not tested against the DNA. TRBV21-1 is classified as a pseudogene. The CDR3 has 16 amino acids.

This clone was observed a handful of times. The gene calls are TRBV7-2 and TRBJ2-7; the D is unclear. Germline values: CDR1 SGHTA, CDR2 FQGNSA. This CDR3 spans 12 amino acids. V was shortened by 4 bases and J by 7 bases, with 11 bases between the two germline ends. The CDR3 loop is CASSSAGPEQYF. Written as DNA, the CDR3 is TGTGCCAGCAGCTCGGCCGGACCAGAGCAGTACTTC.

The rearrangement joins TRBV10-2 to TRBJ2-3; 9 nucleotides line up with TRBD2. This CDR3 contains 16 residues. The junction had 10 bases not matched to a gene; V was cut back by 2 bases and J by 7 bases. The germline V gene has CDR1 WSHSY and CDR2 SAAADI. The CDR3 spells CASSEIWRGGENTQYF. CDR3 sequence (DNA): TGCGCCAGCAGTGAGATTTGGCGGGGGGGCGAGAATACGCAGTATTTT.

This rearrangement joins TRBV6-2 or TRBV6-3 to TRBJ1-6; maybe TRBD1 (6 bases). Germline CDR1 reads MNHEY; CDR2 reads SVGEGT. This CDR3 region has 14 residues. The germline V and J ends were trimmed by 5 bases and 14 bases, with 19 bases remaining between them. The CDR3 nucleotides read TGTGCCAGCAGTACCGATGGGGGGCGTGCGTCCCTCCACTTT. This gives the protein CASSTDGGRASLHF.

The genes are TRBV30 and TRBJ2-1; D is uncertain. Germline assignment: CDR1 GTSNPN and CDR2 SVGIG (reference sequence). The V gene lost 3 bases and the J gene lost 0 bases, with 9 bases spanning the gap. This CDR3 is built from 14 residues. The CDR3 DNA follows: TGTGCCTGGAGCCCGGATTTCTCCTACAATGAGCAGTTCTTC. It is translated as CAWSPDFSYNEQFF.

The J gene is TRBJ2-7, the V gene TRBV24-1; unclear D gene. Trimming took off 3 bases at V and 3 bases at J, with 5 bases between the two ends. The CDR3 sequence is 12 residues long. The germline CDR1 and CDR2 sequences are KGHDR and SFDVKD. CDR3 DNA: TGTGCCACCAGTGATGGACGCTACGAGCAGTACTTC. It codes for CATSDGRYEQYF.